Presented here are 13 T cell receptor beta chains from one specimen sequenced in a study of blood T cell repertoires in COVID-19. Clones were read by immunoSEQ multiplex PCR, and TCRdb kept only the in-frame ones, dropping some. The repertoire has a few hundred thousand clones, roughly 90% of them found once; the top ten carry 1% to 1.5%. Sequencing used peripheral blood. These receptors all come from a middle-aged man with acute or convalescent COVID-19.

This clone was observed once. The V and J genes are TRBV28 and TRBJ1-2; perhaps TRBD1 as D (5 bases). The germline gives CDR1 MDHEN, CDR2 SYDVKM. The V and J ends lost 2 bases and 4 bases respectively, with 11 bases between them. CDR3 length: 14 residues. The CDR3 is CASSLQGSSYGYTF. For the CDR3, the DNA is TGTGCCAGCAGTTTACAGGGTTCCTCCTATGGCTACACCTTC.

V usage is TRBV28 and J usage is TRBJ2-7; D is uncertain. The V end lost 6 bases, the J end lost 3 bases, and 6 bases lay between the germline ends. Germline CDR1 and CDR2: MDHEN and SYDVKM. The CDR3 is made up of 11 amino acids. The CDR3: CASRAVYEQYF. In nucleotides, the CDR3 is TGTGCCAGCAGGGCGGTCTACGAGCAGTACTTC.

The CDR3: CSGLVNTEAFF. CDR3 DNA: TGCAGTGGCTTAGTGAACACTGAAGCTTTCTTT. J is TRBJ1-1 and V is TRBV20-1; no firm D call. Between the trimmed V and J ends, which lost 7 bases and 0 bases, there was a span of 6 bases. Germline CDR1 and CDR2: DFQATT and SNEGSKA (reference sequence). The CDR3 covers 11 residues.

V gene TRBV19 combines with J gene TRBJ1-1; D is possibly TRBD1 (5 bases). Germline CDR1 is LNHDA and CDR2 is SQIVND (reference sequence). The CDR3 covers 15 residues. The V end was cut by 4 bases, the J end by 8 bases, with 20 bases between. CDR3 sequence reads: CASSRTSGPRGEAFF. Here the CDR3 DNA reads TGTGCCAGTAGTAGAACCTCAGGGCCCCGGGGGGAAGCTTTCTTT.

The rearrangement uses TRBV28 and TRBJ1-1; D gene unclear. Trimming cost V 5 bases and J 5 bases, with 6 bases left between them. Per germline, CDR1 MDHEN and CDR2 SYDVKM. This CDR3 is 11 amino acids long. CDR3: CASSDWTEAFF. CDR3 DNA: TGTGCCAGCAGTGACTGGACTGAAGCTTTCTTT.

The chain links TRBV5-4 to TRBJ2-7, with D hard to call. V lost 2 bases and J lost 6, with 9 bases in between. Germline V CDR1 and CDR2: SGHNT, YYREEE (reference sequence). CDR3 size: 12 residues. The CDR3 coding sequence is TGTGCCAGCAGCTTCCAGCGAGGCGAGCAGTACTTC. As protein: CASSFQRGEQYF.

This chain joins TRBV7-9 and TRBJ2-2; D gene uncertain. The CDR3 extends over 18 amino acids. Germline loops: CDR1 SEHNR, CDR2 FQNEAQ (reference sequence). The ends were cut back, 3 bases at V and 0 bases at J, with 17 bases in the middle. This chain's CDR3 is CASSFSVFWSTNTGELFF. The DNA for the CDR3 is TGTGCCAGCAGCTTCTCAGTTTTTTGGTCCACGAACACCGGGGAGCTGTTTTTT.

The chain is built from TRBV29-1 and TRBJ2-7; maybe TRBD1 (5 bases). V lost 6 bases, J lost 1 base, and 10 bases lay in between. Germline V gene lookup returns CDR1 SQVTM and CDR2 ANQGSEA. The CDR3 extends over 12 amino acids. Here the CDR3 DNA reads TGCAGCGTAAGCAGGGAATCCTACGAGCAGTACTTC. It encodes CSVSRESYEQYF.

The chain is built from TRBV5-1 and TRBJ1-4; D gene ambiguous. Deletions cut 0 bases from V and 6 bases from J, with 12 bases between. The CDR3 runs 15 residues. CDR1 is SGHRS, CDR2 YFSETQ, per germline. The DNA for the CDR3 is TGCGCCAGCAGCTTGGACGGCGGGGTTGATGAAAAACTGTTTTTT. Translation gives CASSLDGGVDEKLFF.

The V gene is TRBV9, the J gene TRBJ2-7, with D possibly matching TRBD2 (6 bases). This CDR3 has 14 amino acids. The germline CDR1 and CDR2 sequences are SGDLS and YYNGEE. Between the trimmed V and J ends, which lost 0 bases and 3 bases, there was a span of 10 bases. The CDR3 region has the DNA TGTGCCAGCAGCGTAGGTATTAGCGGCTACGAGCAGTACTTC. It translates to CASSVGISGYEQYF.

The V and J genes are TRBV6-2 or TRBV6-3 and TRBJ2-6; D is perhaps TRBD1 (5 bases). The CDR3 runs to 15 residues. V dropped 0 bases and J dropped 4 bases, with 7 bases sitting between them. The V gene's germline CDR1 is MNHEY and CDR2 SVGEGT. The CDR3 region is CASSYSGAGANVLTF. In DNA, the CDR3 is TGTGCCAGCAGTTACTCAGGGGCCGGGGCCAACGTCCTGACTTTC.

With respect to this clone: The identical CDR3 is also encoded by other nucleotide sequences in the sample. This rearrangement joins TRBV3-1 (or the pseudogene TRBV3-2) to TRBJ1-3; D is unresolved. Germline V gives CDR1 LGHDT, CDR2 YNNKEL (reference sequence). With 4 bases removed from V and 1 base from J, the gap between germline ends came to 5 bases. The CDR3 runs 13 residues. CDR3 bases: TGTGCCAGCAGCCTTAGATCTGGAAACACCATATATTTT. Encoded protein: CASSLRSGNTIYF.

This chain uses TRBV25-1 with TRBJ1-6; 10 nucleotides agree with TRBD1. The germline gives CDR1 MGHDK, CDR2 SYGVNS. V shed 1 base, J shed 10 bases, and the junction held 4 bases outside the gene matches. The CDR3 spans 15 residues. The CDR3 reads CASSEWTGGRSPLHF. The CDR3 DNA is TGTGCCAGCAGTGAATGGACAGGGGGAAGGTCACCCCTCCACTTT.